The rows below give T cell receptor beta chains drawn from one sample of a study of CD8 T cells in Susac syndrome. MiXCR, applied by TCRdb to the immunoSEQ multiplex PCR reads, yields one record per CDR3 protein. The data contain some 180,000 distinct CDR3 sequences, roughly 94% of them singletons. Sample: CD4+ T cells from PBMCs. The receptors derive from a human donor with Susac syndrome. Both conserved end residues are part of each CDR3. A D gene is named only where the DNA matches it firmly. Clone size is stated in some rows and not others, as once, few, many or a class when expanded.

abundance,d_gene,v_gene,len,j_gene,CDR3nt,CDR3aa
NA,NA,TRBV7-2,16,TRBJ2-3,TGTGCCAGCAGCTCCCGGGGGACCCTTTCTGAAGATACGCAGTATTTT,CASSSRGTLSEDTQYF
NA,TRBD1,TRBV2,13,TRBJ1-4,TGTGCCAGCAGTCTGGACAGGAATGAAAAACTGTTTTTT,CASSLDRNEKLFF
NA,TRBD1,TRBV18,15,TRBJ1-2,TGTGCCAGCTCACCTCGGCAGGGGGTTAGTGATGGCTACACCTTC,CASSPRQGVSDGYTF
NA,NA,TRBV4-2,18,TRBJ2-3,TGTGCCAGCAGCCAAGATCCAGGGCCAGGGACCCTTAAGAATACGCAGTATTTT,CASSQDPGPGTLKNTQYF
NA,NA,TRBV19,13,TRBJ2-1,TGTGCCAGTAGCGGCGGTTCCTACAATGAGCAGTTCTTC,CASSGGSYNEQFF
NA,NA,TRBV2,13,TRBJ1-5,TGTGCCAGCAGTGTGGAGGGAAATCAGCCCCAGCATTTT,CASSVEGNQPQHF
few,TRBD2,TRBV7-9,14,TRBJ2-1,TGTGCCAGCAGCCCCGGGACTAGCGGCAATGAGCAGTTCTTC,CASSPGTSGNEQFF
NA,NA,TRBV5-6,15,TRBJ1-1,TGTGCCAGCAGCTTTCTCTCCCGACAGAGCACTGAAGCTTTCTTT,CASSFLSRQSTEAFF
NA,TRBD1,TRBV20-1,15,TRBJ1-2,TGCAGTGCTAGCCTTAGAGACAGGGGGTCTGGGGGCTACACCTTC,CSASLRDRGSGGYTF
NA,NA,TRBV2,15,TRBJ2-5,TGTGCCAGCAGTGAATTGTTTAGCAGGGACGGGACCCAGTACTTC,CASSELFSRDGTQYF
few,NA,TRBV27,11,TRBJ2-7,TGTGCCAGCAGTTCGGGGATTGAGCAGTACTTC,CASSSGIEQYF
NA,NA,TRBV5-1,14,TRBJ1-1,TGCACCAGCAGCTTGGGGATCTTGAACACTGAAGCTTTCTTT,CTSSLGILNTEAFF
NA,NA,TRBV6-5,15,TRBJ2-7,TGTGCCAGCAGTTACTACCCAAGGAGCTCCTACGAGCAGTACTTC,CASSYYPRSSYEQYF
NA,TRBD1,TRBV6-2/TRBV6-3,17,TRBJ2-7,TGTGCCAGCAGTTACTCTCCCGGGACAGAGAGCTCCTACGAGCAGTACTTC,CASSYSPGTESSYEQYF
NA,TRBD2,TRBV20-1,15,TRBJ2-3,TGCAGTCTCCCCCCGGGGCGGGGGGGCTCGGATACGCAGTATTTT,CSLPPGRGGSDTQYF
NA,NA,TRBV2,15,TRBJ1-5,TGTGCCAGCAGTGCCCTGGGACACCGCCCAGGGCCCCAGCATTTT,CASSALGHRPGPQHF
NA,NA,TRBV3-1,16,TRBJ1-5,TGTGCCAGCAGCCAGGGTGGACAGCGGATTCGCCAGCCCCAGCATTTT,CASSQGGQRIRQPQHF
NA,TRBD2,TRBV24-1,12,TRBJ2-3,TGTGCCACCAGTGCGGCGGGAGTTACGCAGTATTTT,CATSAAGVTQYF
NA,NA,TRBV9,14,TRBJ2-2,TGTGCCAGCAGCGTAGTAGGACGGACCGGGGAGCTGTTTTTT,CASSVVGRTGELFF
NA,TRBD1,TRBV28,15,TRBJ1-1,TGTGCCAGCAGTCCTATGGACAGGGTATCCACTGAAGCTTTCTTT,CASSPMDRVSTEAFF
NA,TRBD1,TRBV4-1,18,TRBJ2-7,TGCGCCAGCAGCCGATATCCCCCGGGACAGGGGGCTAGGTACGAGCAGTACTTC,CASSRYPPGQGARYEQYF
NA,NA,TRBV30,13,TRBJ2-3,TGTGCCTGGAGTCCTCTTGCCACAGATACGCAGTATTTT,CAWSPLATDTQYF
NA,NA,TRBV11-2,15,TRBJ1-1,TGTGCCAGCAGCTTAGCAGGGGTGGGCGGCACTGAAGCTTTCTTT,CASSLAGVGGTEAFF
once,TRBD2,TRBV6-2/TRBV6-3,12,TRBJ2-2,TGTGCCAGCAGTTACAAGCGGGGGAAGCTGTTTTTT,CASSYKRGKLFF
NA,TRBD1,TRBV13,14,TRBJ2-1,TGTGCCAGCAGCTTAGAGGGGGCGTCTGCTGAGCAGTTCTTC,CASSLEGASAEQFF
few,NA,TRBV2,14,TRBJ1-5,TGTGCCAGCAGTCAACAGGGAAGCAATCAGCCCCAGCATTTT,CASSQQGSNQPQHF
NA,NA,TRBV30,13,TRBJ1-2,TGTGCCTGGAGTCTGGCGGGAGGAGATGGCTACACCTTC,CAWSLAGGDGYTF
NA,TRBD1,TRBV7-3,12,TRBJ2-3,TGTGCCAGCCAGGGGGCCACAGATACGCAGTATTTT,CASQGATDTQYF
NA,NA,TRBV20-1,13,TRBJ2-3,TGCAGTGCCTGGTGGGCACGCACAGATACGCAGTATTTT,CSAWWARTDTQYF
NA,NA,TRBV19,16,TRBJ2-2,TGTGCCAGTGGTCGACCACAGGGAGGGTACACCGGGGAGCTGTTTTTT,CASGRPQGGYTGELFF
NA,NA,TRBV3-1,13,TRBJ2-5,TGTGCCAGCAGCCAAGCAAGTCGAAAGACCCAGTACTTC,CASSQASRKTQYF
NA,NA,TRBV2,14,TRBJ1-4,TGTGCCAGCAGTGAGGACCGAGGACAAGGGAAACTGTTTTTT,CASSEDRGQGKLFF
NA,NA,TRBV4-3,16,TRBJ1-4,TGCGCCAGCAGCCGCCTGGAAGTCGGATCTAATGAAAAACTGTTTTTT,CASSRLEVGSNEKLFF
NA,NA,TRBV7-2,13,TRBJ2-4,TGTGCCAGCAGCCCGATGACCAAAAACATTCAGTACTTC,CASSPMTKNIQYF
NA,NA,TRBV30,13,TRBJ1-1,TGTGCCTGGAGTGTGAAGGGCGTCACTGAAGCTTTCTTT,CAWSVKGVTEAFF
NA,NA,TRBV10-3,14,TRBJ2-4,TGTGCCATCAGTCTCGGGGGAGCCAAAAACATTCAGTACTTC,CAISLGGAKNIQYF
once,NA,TRBV2,13,TRBJ2-7,TGTGCCAGCAGTGTCGGGGGATCGGGCGAGCAGTACTTC,CASSVGGSGEQYF
NA,TRBD2,TRBV12-3/TRBV12-4,14,TRBJ2-7,TGTGCCAGCAGTCACTCTCTAGCGGGAGGCGAGCAGTACTTC,CASSHSLAGGEQYF
NA,TRBD1,TRBV11-3,15,TRBJ2-5,TGTGCCAGCAGCTTAGTAGGGGGCTTTCAAGAGACCCAGTACTTC,CASSLVGGFQETQYF
NA,NA,TRBV11-2,15,TRBJ2-1,TGTGCCAGCAGCTTACGGGGGTTCAATGTCGGTGAGCAGTTCTTC,CASSLRGFNVGEQFF
NA,NA,TRBV7-2,14,TRBJ2-3,TGTGCCAGCAGCTTAGCCAGGTACACAGATACGCAGTATTTT,CASSLARYTDTQYF
once,NA,TRBV18,14,TRBJ2-7,TGTGCCAGCTCACCCCGGGACGGTTCCTACGAGCAGTACTTC,CASSPRDGSYEQYF
NA,NA,TRBV30,13,TRBJ2-7,TGTGCCTGGAGGAGAGGTCGATACTACGAGCAGTACTTC,CAWRRGRYYEQYF
NA,NA,TRBV19,13,TRBJ1-2,TGTGCCTCCTCCGCTGGCGGGGACTATGGCTACACCTTC,CASSAGGDYGYTF
NA,TRBD1,TRBV3-1,16,TRBJ1-4,TGTGCCAGCAGCCATGGGACAGGGAGGACTAATGAAAAACTGTTTTTT,CASSHGTGRTNEKLFF
few,NA,TRBV27,14,TRBJ2-7,TGTGCCAGCAGGCGAGCAGTAAACTCCTACGAGCAGTACTTC,CASRRAVNSYEQYF
NA,NA,TRBV3-1,15,TRBJ1-1,TGTGCCAGCAGCCAAGGGGCCAAGGCGAACACTGAAGCTTTCTTT,CASSQGAKANTEAFF
NA,TRBD2,TRBV18,16,TRBJ2-3,TGTGCCAGCTCACCTAAGACTAGCGGGGGGACAGATACGCAGTATTTT,CASSPKTSGGTDTQYF
NA,TRBD1,TRBV18,14,TRBJ2-7,TGTGCCAGCTCATCGGGACAGGCTGGATACGAGCAGTACTTC,CASSSGQAGYEQYF
NA,TRBD1,TRBV20-1,16,TRBJ1-2,TGCAGTGCTAGAGATATTCGGGGGACAGGGGGGAATGGCTACACCTTC,CSARDIRGTGGNGYTF